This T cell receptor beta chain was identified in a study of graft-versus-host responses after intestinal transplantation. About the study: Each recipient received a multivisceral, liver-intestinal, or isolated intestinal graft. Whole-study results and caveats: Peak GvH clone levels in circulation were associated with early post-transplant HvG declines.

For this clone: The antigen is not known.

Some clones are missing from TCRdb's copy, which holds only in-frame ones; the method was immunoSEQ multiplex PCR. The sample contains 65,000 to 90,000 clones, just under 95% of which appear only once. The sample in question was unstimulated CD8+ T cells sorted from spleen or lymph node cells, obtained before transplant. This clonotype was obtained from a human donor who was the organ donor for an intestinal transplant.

CDR3: CASRADYGYTF. Written as DNA, the CDR3 is TGTGCCAGCAGGGCAGACTATGGCTACACCTTC. The V call is TRBV6-6, the J call TRBJ1-2; D is unclear. Trimming cost V 6 bases and J 3 bases, with 5 bases left between them. CDR3 length: 11 residues. Germline-derived CDR1 and CDR2 are MNHNY and SVGAGI (reference sequence).